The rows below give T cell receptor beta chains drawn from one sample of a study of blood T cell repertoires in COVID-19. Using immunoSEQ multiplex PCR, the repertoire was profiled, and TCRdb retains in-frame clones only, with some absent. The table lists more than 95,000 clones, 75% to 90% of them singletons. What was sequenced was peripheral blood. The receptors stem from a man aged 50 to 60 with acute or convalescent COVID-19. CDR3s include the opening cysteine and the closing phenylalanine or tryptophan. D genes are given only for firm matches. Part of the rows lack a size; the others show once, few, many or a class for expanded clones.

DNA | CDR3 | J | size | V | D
TGTGCCAGCACCCAAGGGCAGGGGGCCTACAATGAGCAGTTCTTC | CASTQGQGAYNEQFF | TRBJ2-1 | . | TRBV6-5 | TRBD1
TGTGCCAGCAGCCAGACAGGGATTAGGAGCAATCAGCCCCAGCATTTT | CASSQTGIRSNQPQHF | TRBJ1-5 | . | TRBV5-5 | TRBD1
TGCGCCAGCAGCTGGCCCCAGGATGGGGCCAACGTCCTGACTTTC | CASSWPQDGANVLTF | TRBJ2-6 | . | TRBV5-1 | .
TGCAGCGTCCTTAGGACAGGGGGCGACTATGGCTACACCTTC | CSVLRTGGDYGYTF | TRBJ1-2 | once | TRBV29-1 | TRBD1
TGTGCCAGCAGCACCCAGCGGGCCACAGATACGCAGTATTTT | CASSTQRATDTQYF | TRBJ2-3 | . | TRBV7-9 | .
TGTGCCAGCAGTTCCTGGAGCGTCCCAGGGAATGAGCAGTTCTTC | CASSSWSVPGNEQFF | TRBJ2-1 | . | TRBV6-2/TRBV6-3 | .
TGCAGTGCTAGTGGCAGCTCCTACGAGCAGTACTTC | CSASGSSYEQYF | TRBJ2-7 | . | TRBV20-1 | .
TGTGCCAGCAGTCTATACACCCCTGGACTGTCAGACTACAATGAGCAGTTCTTC | CASSLYTPGLSDYNEQFF | TRBJ2-1 | . | TRBV27 | .
TGTGCCAGCAGCTCGTACGGGGGGCTGGAGACCCAGTACTTC | CASSSYGGLETQYF | TRBJ2-5 | . | TRBV5-6 | .
TGTGCCAGCAGCCTAGGGACTAGCGGCGACTCCAACACCCAGTACTTC | CASSLGTSGDSNTQYF | TRBJ2-5 | . | TRBV5-4 | TRBD2
TGTGCCACCACCGGCCAGGGCTACGAGCAGTACTTC | CATTGQGYEQYF | TRBJ2-7 | . | TRBV10-3 | .